Listed below are T cell receptor beta chains from one sample, sequenced in a study of T cells in Graves' hyperthyroidism and ophthalmopathy. TCRdb redid the calling of the multiplex PCR reads with MiXCR, one entry per CDR3 protein. The sample consists of hundreds of thousands of distinct CDR3 sequences, over 35% of them appearing once. The sequencing sample was made of blood. Source of these receptors: a man aged 18 to 29 with Graves' hyperthyroidism. Both conserved end residues are part of each CDR3. The D gene is left open where the match is weak. Not all rows give a size; the values are once, few, many and, for expanded clones, a class.

d_call: -; j_call: TRBJ1-5; v_call: TRBV6-5; clone_size: -; cdr3_aa: CASSYSVVSNQPQHF; cdr3_nt: TGTGCCAGCAGTTACTCGGTAGTTAGCAATCAGCCCCAGCATTTT
d_call: -; j_call: TRBJ1-5; v_call: TRBV4-1; clone_size: -; cdr3_aa: CASSQTPNQPQHF; cdr3_nt: TGCGCCAGCAGCCAAACGCCCAATCAGCCCCAGCATTTT
d_call: -; j_call: TRBJ2-5; v_call: TRBV29-1; clone_size: many; cdr3_aa: CSVREETQYF; cdr3_nt: TGCAGCGTCCGTGAGGAGACCCAGTACTTC
d_call: TRBD2; j_call: TRBJ2-2; v_call: TRBV9; clone_size: -; cdr3_aa: CASSAGLAGGPGTGELFF; cdr3_nt: TGTGCCAGCAGCGCGGGACTAGCGGGAGGGCCGGGGACCGGGGAGCTGTTTTTT
d_call: -; j_call: TRBJ1-5; v_call: TRBV7-9; clone_size: -; cdr3_aa: CASSREGSQPQHF; cdr3_nt: TGTGCCAGCAGCCGGGAAGGGAGTCAGCCCCAGCATTTT
d_call: -; j_call: TRBJ1-1; v_call: TRBV7-9; clone_size: -; cdr3_aa: CASSLGQYGRAEAFF; cdr3_nt: TGTGCCAGCAGCTTAGGGCAATACGGACGAGCTGAAGCTTTCTTT
d_call: -; j_call: TRBJ1-5; v_call: TRBV15; clone_size: many; cdr3_aa: CATSSRQNQPQHF; cdr3_nt: TGTGCCACCAGCAGCCGACAGAATCAGCCCCAGCATTTT
d_call: TRBD1; j_call: TRBJ1-1; v_call: TRBV29-1; clone_size: many; cdr3_aa: CSVEVEGAGTEAFF; cdr3_nt: TGCAGCGTTGAGGTGGAGGGGGCAGGGACTGAAGCTTTCTTT
d_call: -; j_call: TRBJ2-7; v_call: TRBV7-9; clone_size: many; cdr3_aa: CASSLAIYYEQYF; cdr3_nt: TGTGCCAGCAGCTTAGCGATTTACTACGAGCAGTACTTC
d_call: -; j_call: TRBJ1-5; v_call: TRBV5-6; clone_size: few; cdr3_aa: CASSFRATQNQPQHF; cdr3_nt: TGTGCCAGCAGCTTTCGAGCAACACAAAATCAGCCCCAGCATTTT
d_call: TRBD2; j_call: TRBJ2-2; v_call: TRBV7-9; clone_size: -; cdr3_aa: CASSPLDRGRGLAGTGELFF; cdr3_nt: TGTGCCAGCAGCCCACTGGACAGGGGAAGGGGACTAGCGGGAACCGGGGAGCTGTTTTTT
d_call: TRBD1; j_call: TRBJ1-1; v_call: TRBV6-6; clone_size: many; cdr3_aa: CASSPRGQGTTEAFF; cdr3_nt: TGTGCCAGCAGTCCACGGGGACAGGGGACCACTGAAGCTTTCTTT
d_call: TRBD2; j_call: TRBJ2-7; v_call: TRBV9; clone_size: few; cdr3_aa: CASSAHDLGGRDYEQYF; cdr3_nt: TGTGCCAGCAGCGCCCACGACCTTGGAGGGAGGGACTACGAGCAGTACTTC
d_call: TRBD1; j_call: TRBJ1-6; v_call: TRBV25-1; clone_size: -; cdr3_aa: CASSLRRGKLWDRGSESPLHF; cdr3_nt: TGTGCCAGCAGCCTCCGAAGGGGGAAACTATGGGACAGGGGGTCGGAATCACCCCTCCACTTT
d_call: -; j_call: TRBJ1-2; v_call: TRBV29-1; clone_size: many; cdr3_aa: CSVGPVDGYTF; cdr3_nt: TGCAGCGTTGGGCCCGTTGATGGCTACACCTTC
d_call: -; j_call: TRBJ1-1; v_call: TRBV12-3/TRBV12-4; clone_size: few; cdr3_aa: CASSFRRGTEAFF; cdr3_nt: TGTGCCAGCAGTTTTAGGAGGGGTACTGAAGCTTTCTTT
d_call: -; j_call: TRBJ1-1; v_call: TRBV20-1; clone_size: -; cdr3_aa: CSARDRQLNTEAFF; cdr3_nt: TGCAGTGCTAGGGACAGACAATTGAACACTGAAGCTTTCTTT
d_call: -; j_call: TRBJ1-1; v_call: TRBV12-3/TRBV12-4; clone_size: few; cdr3_aa: CASSPMTVNTEAFF; cdr3_nt: TGTGCCAGCAGTCCGATGACAGTGAACACTGAAGCTTTCTTT
d_call: -; j_call: TRBJ1-1; v_call: TRBV9; clone_size: many; cdr3_aa: CASSVGGQGEAFF; cdr3_nt: TGTGCCAGCAGCGTAGGAGGGCAGGGCGAAGCTTTCTTT
d_call: TRBD2; j_call: TRBJ2-7; v_call: TRBV13; clone_size: many; cdr3_aa: CASSSGLTLYEQYF; cdr3_nt: TGTGCCAGCAGCTCGGGACTAACCCTCTACGAGCAGTACTTC
d_call: TRBD2; j_call: TRBJ2-7; v_call: TRBV9; clone_size: few; cdr3_aa: CASSPQAGEGLEQYF; cdr3_nt: TGTGCCAGCAGCCCACAAGCGGGAGAAGGACTCGAGCAGTACTTC
d_call: -; j_call: TRBJ1-1; v_call: TRBV4-1; clone_size: few; cdr3_aa: CASSHEQGSGTEAFF; cdr3_nt: TGCGCCAGCAGCCATGAACAGGGATCGGGCACTGAAGCTTTCTTT
d_call: -; j_call: TRBJ1-1; v_call: TRBV7-9; clone_size: few; cdr3_aa: CASTLRDTEAFF; cdr3_nt: TGTGCCAGCACCTTGCGGGACACTGAAGCTTTCTTT
d_call: -; j_call: TRBJ1-1; v_call: TRBV20-1; clone_size: -; cdr3_aa: CSATQVYTEAFF; cdr3_nt: TGCAGTGCTACACAGGTGTACACTGAAGCTTTCTTT
d_call: -; j_call: TRBJ2-2; v_call: TRBV11-3; clone_size: -; cdr3_aa: CASSLLGAEITGELFF; cdr3_nt: TGTGCCAGCAGCCTTCTGGGGGCCGAAATCACCGGGGAGCTGTTTTTT
d_call: -; j_call: TRBJ2-6; v_call: TRBV9; clone_size: few; cdr3_aa: CASSAWGGYSGANVLTF; cdr3_nt: TGTGCCAGCAGCGCCTGGGGAGGCTATTCTGGGGCCAACGTCCTGACTTTC
d_call: -; j_call: TRBJ2-2; v_call: TRBV5-1; clone_size: few; cdr3_aa: CASSLVAGIRSGELFF; cdr3_nt: TGCGCCAGCAGCTTGGTGGCAGGGATAAGGTCCGGGGAGCTGTTTTTT
d_call: -; j_call: TRBJ1-5; v_call: TRBV12-3/TRBV12-4; clone_size: few; cdr3_aa: CASSYDSGPQHF; cdr3_nt: TGTGCCAGCAGTTACGATTCGGGCCCCCAGCATTTT
d_call: -; j_call: TRBJ2-7; v_call: TRBV29-1; clone_size: many; cdr3_aa: CSVAGGAGHYEQYF; cdr3_nt: TGCAGCGTTGCAGGGGGAGCGGGGCACTACGAGCAGTACTTC
d_call: -; j_call: TRBJ2-3; v_call: TRBV10-2; clone_size: -; cdr3_aa: CASSDGTLRWDTQYF; cdr3_nt: TGCGCCAGCAGCGACGGGACACTCCGATGGGATACGCAGTATTTT
d_call: -; j_call: TRBJ1-2; v_call: TRBV19; clone_size: many; cdr3_aa: CASSANIRGYTF; cdr3_nt: TGTGCCAGTAGTGCCAACATAAGGGGCTACACCTTC
d_call: TRBD2; j_call: TRBJ2-7; v_call: TRBV12-3/TRBV12-4; clone_size: -; cdr3_aa: CASSLQRGGYEQYF; cdr3_nt: TGTGCCAGCAGCCTCCAGCGGGGGGGCTACGAGCAGTACTTC
d_call: -; j_call: TRBJ1-1; v_call: TRBV29-1; clone_size: many; cdr3_aa: CSVRGRENTEAFF; cdr3_nt: TGCAGCGTGAGGGGCCGGGAGAACACTGAAGCTTTCTTT
d_call: TRBD1; j_call: TRBJ1-2; v_call: TRBV6-5; clone_size: few; cdr3_aa: CASSPTGRGGYTF; cdr3_nt: TGTGCCAGCAGTCCGACAGGGAGAGGCGGCTACACCTTC
d_call: TRBD1; j_call: TRBJ2-2; v_call: TRBV7-8; clone_size: -; cdr3_aa: CASSLVFTGTEDTGELFF; cdr3_nt: TGTGCCAGCAGCTTAGTTTTTACCGGGACAGAAGACACCGGGGAGCTGTTTTTT
d_call: -; j_call: TRBJ2-2; v_call: TRBV24-1; clone_size: many; cdr3_aa: CATSENGGELFF; cdr3_nt: TGTGCCACCAGCGAAAACGGCGGGGAGCTGTTTTTT
d_call: -; j_call: TRBJ1-4; v_call: TRBV11-2; clone_size: -; cdr3_aa: CASSRAGLGKKLFF; cdr3_nt: TGTGCCAGCAGCCGAGCGGGCCTGGGGAAAAAACTGTTTTTT
d_call: -; j_call: TRBJ1-1; v_call: TRBV10-3; clone_size: -; cdr3_aa: CAISDAFF; cdr3_nt: TGTGCCATCAGTGACGCTTTCTTT
d_call: -; j_call: TRBJ2-7; v_call: TRBV2; clone_size: many; cdr3_aa: CASSGLNYEQYF; cdr3_nt: TGTGCCAGCAGCGGACTGAACTACGAGCAGTACTTC
d_call: -; j_call: TRBJ1-4; v_call: TRBV5-1; clone_size: -; cdr3_aa: CASSFDGGQLFF; cdr3_nt: TGCGCCAGCAGCTTCGATGGGGGACAACTGTTTTTT
d_call: -; j_call: TRBJ1-4; v_call: TRBV12-3/TRBV12-4; clone_size: -; cdr3_aa: CASSLALGPSNEKLFF; cdr3_nt: TGTGCCAGCAGTTTAGCGCTGGGGCCGTCGAATGAAAAACTGTTTTTT
d_call: TRBD1; j_call: TRBJ1-2; v_call: TRBV5-1; clone_size: -; cdr3_aa: CASSYQGGFGYTF; cdr3_nt: TGCGCCAGCAGCTACCAGGGGGGCTTTGGCTACACCTTC
d_call: TRBD2; j_call: TRBJ2-5; v_call: TRBV29-1; clone_size: many; cdr3_aa: CSVAVAGGLGETQYF; cdr3_nt: TGCAGCGTTGCGGTAGCGGGAGGGCTAGGGGAGACCCAGTACTTC
d_call: -; j_call: TRBJ1-1; v_call: TRBV9; clone_size: many; cdr3_aa: CASETGSGEAFF; cdr3_nt: TGTGCCAGTGAGACAGGTTCGGGTGAAGCTTTCTTT
d_call: -; j_call: TRBJ2-3; v_call: TRBV2; clone_size: -; cdr3_aa: CASSEQGPTDTQYF; cdr3_nt: TGTGCCAGCAGTGAGCAGGGGCCCACAGATACGCAGTATTTT
d_call: TRBD1; j_call: TRBJ2-5; v_call: TRBV19; clone_size: -; cdr3_aa: CASSPEGQGARETQYF; cdr3_nt: TGTGCCAGTAGTCCCGAAGGACAGGGGGCGAGAGAGACCCAGTACTTC
d_call: -; j_call: TRBJ1-2; v_call: TRBV29-1; clone_size: many; cdr3_aa: CSVAPGSSNYGYTF; cdr3_nt: TGCAGCGTTGCCCCAGGGTCTTCTAACTATGGCTACACCTTC